A selection of T cell receptor beta chains follows, all from one sample in a study of T cells in Graves' hyperthyroidism and ophthalmopathy. TCRdb fed the multiplex PCR reads into MiXCR, producing one record per CDR3 protein. The repertoire includes fewer than 550,000 distinct CDR3 sequences, approximately 25% of them detected once, and 11% sits in the top ten. The sample was blood. The source of these receptors is a woman aged 30 to 39 with Graves' ophthalmopathy. CDR3s include the opening cysteine and the closing phenylalanine or tryptophan. A D gene is named only where the DNA matches it firmly. Clone size is not always given. Where it is, it says once, few, many or a class for expanded clones.

cdr3_aa,cdr3_nt,clone_size,j_call,d_call,v_call
CASRKLSNTEAFF,TGTGCCAGCCGTAAACTCTCGAACACTGAAGCTTTCTTT,many,TRBJ1-1,NA,TRBV12-3/TRBV12-4
CASSLNPFGTEAFF,TGCGCCAGCAGCTTGAATCCTTTTGGGACTGAAGCTTTCTTT,few,TRBJ1-1,NA,TRBV5-1
CATGQVIVWNTGELFF,TGTGCCACAGGACAGGTCATCGTGTGGAACACCGGGGAGCTGTTTTTT,NA,TRBJ2-2,TRBD1,TRBV10-3
CASSQAGAHYEQYF,TGTGCCAGCAGCCAAGCGGGGGCCCACTACGAGCAGTACTTC,many,TRBJ2-7,TRBD2,TRBV7-2
CASSEVSSYF,TGTGCCAGCAGTGAAGTTTCCTCCTACTTT,few,TRBJ1-1,NA,TRBV6-1
CASSEDGSSREGYTF,TGTGCCAGCAGTGAAGATGGCAGCTCACGCGAGGGCTACACCTTC,NA,TRBJ1-2,NA,TRBV6-1
CASSSEYRENTEAFF,TGTGCCAGCAGCTCCGAATACAGGGAGAACACTGAAGCTTTCTTT,many,TRBJ1-1,NA,TRBV27
CASRVGQGNYEQYF,TGTGCCAGTCGCGTGGGACAGGGGAACTACGAGCAGTACTTC,NA,TRBJ2-7,TRBD1,TRBV2
CSARAGGSTEASF,TGCAGTGCTAGAGCAGGGGGAAGCACTGAAGCTTCCTTT,NA,TRBJ1-1,TRBD1,TRBV20-1
CASGVTAYEQYF,TGTGCCAGCGGGGTGACAGCCTACGAGCAGTACTTC,many,TRBJ2-7,NA,TRBV6-1
CASSPLGKVTEAFF,TGTGCCAGCAGCCCTTTGGGGAAAGTGACTGAAGCTTTCTTT,many,TRBJ1-1,NA,TRBV3-1
CATSGSDRGKAFF,TGTGCCACCAGCGGTAGCGACAGGGGAAAAGCTTTCTTT,NA,TRBJ1-1,TRBD1,TRBV15
CASSSRPYGYTF,TGTGCCAGCAGTTCCAGACCGTATGGCTACACCTTC,NA,TRBJ1-2,NA,TRBV12-3/TRBV12-4
CASSHGQGASYNSPLHF,TGCGCCAGCAGCCACGGACAGGGGGCATCCTATAATTCACCCCTCCACTTT,NA,TRBJ1-6,TRBD1,TRBV4-1
CASTQGSGELFF,TGTGCCAGCACACAGGGGAGCGGGGAGCTGTTTTTT,many,TRBJ2-2,TRBD1,TRBV6-1
CASSVEASGAYEQYF,TGTGCCAGCAGCGTAGAGGCCAGCGGGGCCTACGAGCAGTACTTC,many,TRBJ2-7,TRBD2,TRBV9
CASSFPLAGESYEQYF,TGTGCCAGCAGCTTTCCACTAGCGGGAGAATCCTACGAGCAGTACTTC,few,TRBJ2-7,TRBD2,TRBV7-8
CANTRDSGETQYF,TGTGCCAACACGAGGGACAGCGGAGAGACCCAGTACTTC,NA,TRBJ2-5,TRBD1,TRBV28
CASSPQSLRGRRNGYTF,TGTGCCAGCAGCCCCCAATCATTACGGGGGCGCAGAAATGGCTACACCTTC,many,TRBJ1-2,NA,TRBV7-9
CASSNTRGETQYF,TGCGCCAGCAGTAATACCCGGGGGGAGACCCAGTACTTC,NA,TRBJ2-5,NA,TRBV5-1
CASSIRGNQPQHF,TGTGCCAGCAGCATTAGAGGGAATCAGCCCCAGCATTTT,many,TRBJ1-5,NA,TRBV7-2
CSVVPLQGRQYF,TGCAGCGTTGTCCCCCTACAGGGGAGGCAGTACTTC,many,TRBJ2-4,NA,TRBV29-1
CASSWRGGQVDTQYF,TGTGCCAGCAGTTGGCGCGGCGGACAGGTTGACACCCAGTACTTC,few,TRBJ2-5,TRBD1,TRBV6-5
CASEAGELSVQYF,TGTGCCAGCGAGGCGGGGGAACTCTCTGTGCAGTACTTC,few,TRBJ2-7,TRBD2,TRBV3-1
CASSLETGGAAFF,TGCGCCAGCAGCTTGGAGACAGGGGGTGCAGCTTTCTTT,NA,TRBJ1-1,TRBD1,TRBV5-1
CSAPTFGGYGYTF,TGCAGTGCCCCAACCTTCGGGGGCTATGGCTACACCTTC,many,TRBJ1-2,NA,TRBV20-1